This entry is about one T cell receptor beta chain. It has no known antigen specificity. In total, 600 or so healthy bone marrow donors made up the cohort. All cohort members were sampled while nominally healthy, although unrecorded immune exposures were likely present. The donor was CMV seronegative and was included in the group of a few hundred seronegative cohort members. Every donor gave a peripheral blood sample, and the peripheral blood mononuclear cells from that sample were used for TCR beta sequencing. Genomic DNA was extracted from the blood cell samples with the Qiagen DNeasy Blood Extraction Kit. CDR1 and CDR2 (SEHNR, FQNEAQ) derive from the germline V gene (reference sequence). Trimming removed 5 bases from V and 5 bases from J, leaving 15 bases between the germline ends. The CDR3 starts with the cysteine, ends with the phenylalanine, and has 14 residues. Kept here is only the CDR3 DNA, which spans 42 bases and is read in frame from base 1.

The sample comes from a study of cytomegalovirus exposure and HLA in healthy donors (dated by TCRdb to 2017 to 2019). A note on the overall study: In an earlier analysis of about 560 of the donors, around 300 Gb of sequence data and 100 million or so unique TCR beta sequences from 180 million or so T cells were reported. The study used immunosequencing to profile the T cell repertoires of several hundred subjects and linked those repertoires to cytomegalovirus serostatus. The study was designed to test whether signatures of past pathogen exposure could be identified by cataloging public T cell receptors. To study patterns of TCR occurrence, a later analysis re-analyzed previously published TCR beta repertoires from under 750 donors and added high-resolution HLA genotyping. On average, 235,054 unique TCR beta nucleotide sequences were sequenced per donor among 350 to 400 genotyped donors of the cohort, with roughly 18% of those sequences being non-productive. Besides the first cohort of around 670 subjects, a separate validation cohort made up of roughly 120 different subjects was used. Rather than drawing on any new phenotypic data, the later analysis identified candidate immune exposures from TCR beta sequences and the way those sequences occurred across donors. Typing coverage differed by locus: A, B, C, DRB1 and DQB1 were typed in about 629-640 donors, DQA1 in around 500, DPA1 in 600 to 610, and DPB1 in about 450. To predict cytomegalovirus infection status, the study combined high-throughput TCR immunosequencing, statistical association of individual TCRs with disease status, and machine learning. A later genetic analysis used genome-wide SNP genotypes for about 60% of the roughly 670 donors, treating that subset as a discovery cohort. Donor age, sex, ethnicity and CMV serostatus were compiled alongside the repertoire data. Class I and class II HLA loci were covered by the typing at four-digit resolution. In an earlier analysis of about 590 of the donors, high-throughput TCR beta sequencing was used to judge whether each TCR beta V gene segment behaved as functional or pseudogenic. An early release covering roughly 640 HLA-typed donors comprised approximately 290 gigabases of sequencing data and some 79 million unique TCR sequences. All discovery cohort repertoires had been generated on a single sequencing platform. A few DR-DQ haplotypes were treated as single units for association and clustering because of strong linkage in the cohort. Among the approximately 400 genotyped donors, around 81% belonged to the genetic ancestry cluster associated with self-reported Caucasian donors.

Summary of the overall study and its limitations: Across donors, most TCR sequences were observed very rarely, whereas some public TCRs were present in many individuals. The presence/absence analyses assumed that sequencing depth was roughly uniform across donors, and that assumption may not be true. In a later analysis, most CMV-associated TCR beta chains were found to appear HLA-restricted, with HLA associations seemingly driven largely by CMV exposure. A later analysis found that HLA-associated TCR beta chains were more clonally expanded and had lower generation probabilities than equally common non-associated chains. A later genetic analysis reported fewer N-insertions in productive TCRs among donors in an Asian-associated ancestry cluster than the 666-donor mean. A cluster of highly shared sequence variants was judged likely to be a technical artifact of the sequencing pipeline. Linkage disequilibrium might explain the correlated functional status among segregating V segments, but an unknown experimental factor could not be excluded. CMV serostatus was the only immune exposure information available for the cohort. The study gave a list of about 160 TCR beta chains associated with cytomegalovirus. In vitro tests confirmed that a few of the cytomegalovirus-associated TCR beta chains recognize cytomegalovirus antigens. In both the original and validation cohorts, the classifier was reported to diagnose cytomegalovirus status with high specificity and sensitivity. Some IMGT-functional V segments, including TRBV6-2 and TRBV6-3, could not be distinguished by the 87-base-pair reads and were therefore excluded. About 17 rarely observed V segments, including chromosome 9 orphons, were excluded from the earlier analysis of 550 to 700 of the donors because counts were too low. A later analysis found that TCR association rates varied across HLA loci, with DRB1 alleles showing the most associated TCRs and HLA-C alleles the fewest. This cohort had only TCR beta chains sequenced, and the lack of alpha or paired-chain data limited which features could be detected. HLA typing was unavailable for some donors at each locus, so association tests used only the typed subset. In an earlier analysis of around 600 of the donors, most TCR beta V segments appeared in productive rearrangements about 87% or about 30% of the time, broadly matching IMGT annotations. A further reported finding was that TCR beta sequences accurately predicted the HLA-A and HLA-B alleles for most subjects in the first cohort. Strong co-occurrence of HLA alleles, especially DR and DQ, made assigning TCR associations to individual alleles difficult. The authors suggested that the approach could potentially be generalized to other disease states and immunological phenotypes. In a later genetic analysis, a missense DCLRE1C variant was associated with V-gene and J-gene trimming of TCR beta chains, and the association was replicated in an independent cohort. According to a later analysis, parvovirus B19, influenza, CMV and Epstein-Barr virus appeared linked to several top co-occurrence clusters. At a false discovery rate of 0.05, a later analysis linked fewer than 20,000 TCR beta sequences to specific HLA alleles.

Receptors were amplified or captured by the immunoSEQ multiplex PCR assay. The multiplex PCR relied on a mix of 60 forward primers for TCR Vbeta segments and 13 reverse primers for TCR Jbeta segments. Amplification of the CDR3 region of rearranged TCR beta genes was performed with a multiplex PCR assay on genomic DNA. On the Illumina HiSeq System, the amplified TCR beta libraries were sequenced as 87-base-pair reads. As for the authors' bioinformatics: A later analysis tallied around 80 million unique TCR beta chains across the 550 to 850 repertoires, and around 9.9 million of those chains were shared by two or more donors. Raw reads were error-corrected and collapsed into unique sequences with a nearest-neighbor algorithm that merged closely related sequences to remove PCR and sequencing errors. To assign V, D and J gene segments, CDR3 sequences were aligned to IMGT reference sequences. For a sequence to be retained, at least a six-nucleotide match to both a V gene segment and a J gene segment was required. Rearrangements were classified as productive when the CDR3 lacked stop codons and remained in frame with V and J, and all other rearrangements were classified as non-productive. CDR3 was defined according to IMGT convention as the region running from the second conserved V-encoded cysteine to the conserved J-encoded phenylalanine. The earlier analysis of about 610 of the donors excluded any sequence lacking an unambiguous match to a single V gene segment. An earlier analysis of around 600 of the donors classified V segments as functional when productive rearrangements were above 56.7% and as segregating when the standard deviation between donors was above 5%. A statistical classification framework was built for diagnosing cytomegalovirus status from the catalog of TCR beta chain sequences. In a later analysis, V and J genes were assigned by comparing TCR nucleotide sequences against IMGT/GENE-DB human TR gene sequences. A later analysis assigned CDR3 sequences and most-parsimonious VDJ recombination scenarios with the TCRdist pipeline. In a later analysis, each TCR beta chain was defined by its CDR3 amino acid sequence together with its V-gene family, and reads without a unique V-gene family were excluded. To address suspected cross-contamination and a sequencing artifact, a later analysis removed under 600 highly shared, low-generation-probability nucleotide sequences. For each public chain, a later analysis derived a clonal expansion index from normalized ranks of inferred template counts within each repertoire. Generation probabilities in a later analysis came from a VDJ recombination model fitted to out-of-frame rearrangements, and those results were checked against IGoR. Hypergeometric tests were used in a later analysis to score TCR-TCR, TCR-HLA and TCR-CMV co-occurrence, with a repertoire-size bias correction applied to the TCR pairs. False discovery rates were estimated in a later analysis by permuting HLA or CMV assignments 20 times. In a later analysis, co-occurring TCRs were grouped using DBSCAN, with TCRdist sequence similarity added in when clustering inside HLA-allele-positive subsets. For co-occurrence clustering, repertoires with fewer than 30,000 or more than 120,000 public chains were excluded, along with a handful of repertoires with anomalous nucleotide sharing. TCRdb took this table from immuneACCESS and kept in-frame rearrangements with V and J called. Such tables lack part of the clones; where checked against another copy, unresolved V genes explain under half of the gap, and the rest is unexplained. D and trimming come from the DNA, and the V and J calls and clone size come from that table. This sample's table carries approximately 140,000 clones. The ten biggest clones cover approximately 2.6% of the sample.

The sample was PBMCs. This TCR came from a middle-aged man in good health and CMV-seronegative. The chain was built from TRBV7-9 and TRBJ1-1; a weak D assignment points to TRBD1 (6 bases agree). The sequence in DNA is TGTGCCAGCAGCCAAGAGGGGGTGGGGACTGAAGCTTTCTTT. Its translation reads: CASSQEGVGTEAFF.